The rows below give T cell receptor beta chains drawn from one sample of a study of T cell clones after liver transplantation. Using immunoSEQ multiplex PCR, the repertoire was profiled, and TCRdb retains in-frame clones only, with some absent. The repertoire holds 75,000 to 100,000 clones, with roughly 82% as singletons. This material consisted of CD4+ T cells from blood, taken about 46 months after liver transplant. Source of these receptors: a human patient who received a liver transplant. Some T cells may be supplied by the graft donor. Both conserved end residues are part of each CDR3. A D gene is named only where the DNA matches it firmly. Size tells how often a clone was seen (once, few, many) or the class of an expanded clone, and some rows leave it out.

TGTGCCAGTAGCCTTACAGCGGGGGTTTCCTACAATGAGCAGTTCTTC,CASSLTAGVSYNEQFF,16,TRBV19,.,TRBD2,TRBJ2-1
TGTGCCAGCAAAATCGGGTCAGGTGGGGCATACGAGCAGTACTTC,CASKIGSGGAYEQYF,15,TRBV28,.,.,TRBJ2-7
TGTGCCAGTAGTATAGGTCGAGGGGGGCCAAGCAATCAGCCCCAGCATTTT,CASSIGRGGPSNQPQHF,17,TRBV19,.,.,TRBJ1-5
TGTGCCAGCAGCGTAGCCGGGGATTCGACAGATACGCAGTATTTT,CASSVAGDSTDTQYF,15,TRBV9,.,.,TRBJ2-3
TGTGCCAGCAGTGGGGCTCCGGGACACGAAAACACAGATACGCAGTATTTT,CASSGAPGHENTDTQYF,17,TRBV2,.,.,TRBJ2-3
TGTGCCAGCAGCTTGCAGGGGATGTCGGCAGATACGCAGTATTTT,CASSLQGMSADTQYF,15,TRBV7-2,many,.,TRBJ2-3
TGTGCCACCAGCAGAGATGGATCGGGTACCGAAAAACTGTTTTTT,CATSRDGSGTEKLFF,15,TRBV15,.,.,TRBJ1-4
TGTGCCAGCTCACCGACAGGGTACGATCAGCCCCAGCATTTT,CASSPTGYDQPQHF,14,TRBV18,.,TRBD1,TRBJ1-5
TGTGCCTGGAGGACCGGGGAGCTGTTTTTT,CAWRTGELFF,10,TRBV30,.,.,TRBJ2-2
TGTGCCAGCAGTCTGACCGGACAGGGTAATGAAAAACTGTTTTTT,CASSLTGQGNEKLFF,15,TRBV9,.,TRBD1,TRBJ1-4
TGTGCCAGCAGCTTAGTCCCCCTTAACGAGCAGTACTTC,CASSLVPLNEQYF,13,TRBV7-2,.,.,TRBJ2-7
TGCGCCAGCAGCCCGGACAGGGTGACCGAAGCTTTCTTT,CASSPDRVTEAFF,13,TRBV4-3,.,TRBD1,TRBJ1-1
TGTGCCAGCAGTTTTCCCACGAGGGGGGAAAATTCACCCCTCCACTTT,CASSFPTRGENSPLHF,16,TRBV28,once,.,TRBJ1-6
TGTGCCAGCAGCTCAAATACAGGGTCCGGTTACTCTGGAAACACCATATATTTT,CASSSNTGSGYSGNTIYF,18,TRBV7-9,.,.,TRBJ1-3
TGCGCCAGCAGCCAAGAGTGGGGACCGGGACTAGGGCGCACCGAGCAGTACTTC,CASSQEWGPGLGRTEQYF,18,TRBV4-1,.,TRBD2,TRBJ2-7
TGTGCCAGCAGCTTAGGGGGAGGGCTTAGCAATCAGCCCCAGCATTTT,CASSLGGGLSNQPQHF,16,TRBV7-2,.,.,TRBJ1-5
TGTGCCAGCAGTCCAACAGGGCTCAATCAGCCCCAGCATTTT,CASSPTGLNQPQHF,14,TRBV6-1,.,.,TRBJ1-5
TGTGCCAGCAGCTCACCGGACAGGGGGGTTTACGAGCAGTACTTC,CASSSPDRGVYEQYF,15,TRBV5-4,.,TRBD1,TRBJ2-7
TGTGCCAGCAGCTTAGGGGACAGGGGGAATCAGCCCCAGCATTTT,CASSLGDRGNQPQHF,15,TRBV7-2,.,TRBD1,TRBJ1-5
TGTGCCAGCAGCTTGATGGCAGAACATGGACTTGGCTACACCTTC,CASSLMAEHGLGYTF,15,TRBV7-2,.,.,TRBJ1-2
TGTGCCAGCAGTCAGGGGTATACGCGGGGCTACACCTTC,CASSQGYTRGYTF,13,TRBV27,few,.,TRBJ1-2
TGCGCCAGCAGTGAGGGGTGGGGAGATACGCAGTATTTT,CASSEGWGDTQYF,13,TRBV10-1,.,.,TRBJ2-3
TGTGCCAGTAGTATAGATGCGGGGGGCGGTCAGCCCCAGCATTTT,CASSIDAGGGQPQHF,15,TRBV19,once,.,TRBJ1-5
TGTGCCAGCTCTGAGCGGGCCTTCTACAATGAGCAGTTCTTC,CASSERAFYNEQFF,14,TRBV19,.,.,TRBJ2-1
TGTGCCAGCAGTACCAGGGGATCCCCTAATCAGCCCCAGCATTTT,CASSTRGSPNQPQHF,15,TRBV25-1,few,.,TRBJ1-5
TGTGCCAGCAGCACCGCTTGGGTGGGCGATACGCAGTATTTT,CASSTAWVGDTQYF,14,TRBV11-2,.,.,TRBJ2-3
TGCAGTTTCCTCGGGGAGACCCAGTACTTC,CSFLGETQYF,10,TRBV20-1,few,.,TRBJ2-5
TGCGCCAGCAGTGAGCAACAGGGGGCTGAAGCTTTCTTT,CASSEQQGAEAFF,13,TRBV10-1,.,TRBD1,TRBJ1-1
TGTGCCGGTTGCATAAGCGGGAGCAGGGGCGATGAGCAGTTCTTC,CAGCISGSRGDEQFF,15,TRBV30,.,TRBD2,TRBJ2-1
TGTGCCAGCAGCTTTTCATCAGAGCAGTTCTTC,CASSFSSEQFF,11,TRBV11-2,.,.,TRBJ2-1
TGCGCCAGCAGCCGATCCGGGACAGGGGGCTGGGATGAGCAGTTCTTC,CASSRSGTGGWDEQFF,16,TRBV4-3,.,TRBD1,TRBJ2-1
TGCGCCAGCAGCTTGGAGTTTGGGACCCAGTACTTC,CASSLEFGTQYF,12,TRBV5-1,.,.,TRBJ2-5
TGCGCCACTGAGGGACTAGCGGGATCGTCGAACATTCAGTACTTC,CATEGLAGSSNIQYF,15,TRBV10-2,.,TRBD2,TRBJ2-4
TGTGCCAGCAGTGTGGGGCCGGGGGCTGAAGCTTTCTTT,CASSVGPGAEAFF,13,TRBV2,few,.,TRBJ1-1
TGCGCCAGCAGCTTGATGAGTAACACTGAAGCTTTCTTT,CASSLMSNTEAFF,13,TRBV5-1,once,.,TRBJ1-1
TGTGCCAGCAGCCTGAAGGGGAGAGGTGCGGACGAGCAGTACTTC,CASSLKGRGADEQYF,15,TRBV7-9,.,.,TRBJ2-7
TGTGCCAGCAGCTTACGTGGCGGGAGCGCTGAGCAGTTCTTC,CASSLRGGSAEQFF,14,TRBV7-3,few,TRBD2,TRBJ2-1
TGTGCCAGCAGCGTAGGTGGGACAGGTTTTACCTACGAGCAGTACTTC,CASSVGGTGFTYEQYF,16,TRBV9,few,TRBD1,TRBJ2-7
TGTGCCAGCAGTTTAAGCCCCGGGACACATCTCGGGTTCTTC,CASSLSPGTHLGFF,14,TRBV28,.,.,TRBJ2-7
TGCAGCGCCCGAACAGGGGGCGGGGGTCAGCCCCAGCATTTT,CSARTGGGGQPQHF,14,TRBV29-1,.,TRBD1,TRBJ1-5
TGTGCCAGCAGATCCAGGGGGGTCGCAGATACGCAGTATTTT,CASRSRGVADTQYF,14,TRBV6-1,.,.,TRBJ2-3